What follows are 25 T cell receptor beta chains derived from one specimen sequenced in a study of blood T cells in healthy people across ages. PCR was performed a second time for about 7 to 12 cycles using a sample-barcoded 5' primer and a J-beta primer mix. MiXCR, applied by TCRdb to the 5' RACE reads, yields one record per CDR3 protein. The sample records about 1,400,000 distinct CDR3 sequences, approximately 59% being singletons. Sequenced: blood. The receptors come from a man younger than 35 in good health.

The CDR3 region is CASSPHEALINEKLFF. CDR3 DNA sequence: TGCGCCAGCAGCCCACACGAAGCACTGATTAATGAAAAACTGTTTTTT. V usage is TRBV4-1 and J usage is TRBJ1-4; D unresolved. From germline, CDR1 is MGHRA and CDR2 YSYEKL. The length of the CDR3 is 16 residues. Trimming stripped 4 bases from V and 4 bases from J, with 16 bases between.

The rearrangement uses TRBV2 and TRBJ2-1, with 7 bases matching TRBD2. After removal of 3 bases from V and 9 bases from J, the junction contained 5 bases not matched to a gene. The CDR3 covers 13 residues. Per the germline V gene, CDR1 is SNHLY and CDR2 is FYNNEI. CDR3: CASSDGTGGEQFF. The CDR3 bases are TGTGCCAGCAGTGATGGAACGGGAGGTGAGCAGTTCTTC.

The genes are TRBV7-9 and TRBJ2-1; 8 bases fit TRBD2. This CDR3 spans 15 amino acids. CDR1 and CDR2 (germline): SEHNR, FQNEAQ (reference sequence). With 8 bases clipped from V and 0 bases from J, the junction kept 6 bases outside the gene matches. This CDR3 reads CASPGGRSSYNEQFF. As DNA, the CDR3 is TGTGCCAGCCCGGGGGGGCGGAGCTCCTACAATGAGCAGTTCTTC.

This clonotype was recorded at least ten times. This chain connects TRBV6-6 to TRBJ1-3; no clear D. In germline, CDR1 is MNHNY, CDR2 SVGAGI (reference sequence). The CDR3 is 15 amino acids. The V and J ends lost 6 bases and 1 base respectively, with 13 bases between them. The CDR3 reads CASRATGRSGNTIYF. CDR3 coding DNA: TGTGCCAGCAGAGCGACTGGACGGTCTGGAAACACCATATATTTT.

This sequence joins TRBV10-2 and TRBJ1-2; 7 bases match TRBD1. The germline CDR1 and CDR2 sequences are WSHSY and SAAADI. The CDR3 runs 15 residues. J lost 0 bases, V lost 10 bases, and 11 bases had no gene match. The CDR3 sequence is CATYKIGGTNYGYTF. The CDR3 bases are TGCGCCACATATAAGATAGGGGGCACTAACTATGGCTACACCTTC.

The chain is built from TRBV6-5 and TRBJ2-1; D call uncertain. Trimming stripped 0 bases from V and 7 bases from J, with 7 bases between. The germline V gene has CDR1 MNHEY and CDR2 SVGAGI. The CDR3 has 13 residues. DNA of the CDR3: TGTGCCAGCAGTTACTCTAAGACTAATGAGCAGTTCTTC. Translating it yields CASSYSKTNEQFF.

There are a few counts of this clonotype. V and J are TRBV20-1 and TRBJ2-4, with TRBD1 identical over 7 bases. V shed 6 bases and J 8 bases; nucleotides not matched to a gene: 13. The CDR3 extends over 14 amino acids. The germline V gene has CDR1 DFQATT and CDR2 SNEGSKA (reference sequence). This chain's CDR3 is CSAPQPLGGYIQYF. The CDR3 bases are TGCAGTGCCCCCCAGCCGCTAGGGGGCTACATTCAGTACTTC.

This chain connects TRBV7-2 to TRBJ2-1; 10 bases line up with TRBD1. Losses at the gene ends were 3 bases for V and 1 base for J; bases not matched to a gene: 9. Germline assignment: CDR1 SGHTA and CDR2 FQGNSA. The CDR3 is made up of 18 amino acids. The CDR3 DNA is TGTGCCAGCAGCTTTCCTGGGGGACAGGGGCCTTCCTACAATGAGCAGTTCTTC. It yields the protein CASSFPGGQGPSYNEQFF.

CDR3 amino acids: CASSSAGGGYTF. CDR3 nucleotide sequence: TGCGCCAGCAGCTCAGCGGGGGGTGGATACACCTTC. The rearrangement links TRBV4-1 to TRBJ1-2; D perhaps matches TRBD1 (5 bases). CDR3 length equals 12 residues. Germline V gives CDR1 MGHRA, CDR2 YSYEKL. The ends were cut back, 5 bases at V and 11 bases at J, with 15 bases in the middle.

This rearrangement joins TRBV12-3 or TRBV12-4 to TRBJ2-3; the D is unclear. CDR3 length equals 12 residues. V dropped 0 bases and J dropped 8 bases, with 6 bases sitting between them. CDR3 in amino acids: CASSLAESTQYF. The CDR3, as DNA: TGTGCCAGCAGTTTAGCGGAGAGTACGCAGTATTTT.

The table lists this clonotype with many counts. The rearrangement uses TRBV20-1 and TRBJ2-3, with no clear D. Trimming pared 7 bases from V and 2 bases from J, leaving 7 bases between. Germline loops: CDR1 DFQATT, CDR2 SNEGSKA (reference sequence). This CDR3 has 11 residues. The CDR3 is CSVAHTDTQYF. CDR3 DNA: TGCAGTGTAGCCCACACAGATACGCAGTATTTT.

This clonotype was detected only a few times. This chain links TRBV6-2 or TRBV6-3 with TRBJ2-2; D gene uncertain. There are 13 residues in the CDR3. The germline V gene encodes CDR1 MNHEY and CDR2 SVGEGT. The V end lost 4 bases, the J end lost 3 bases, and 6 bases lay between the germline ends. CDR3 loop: CASSSQDTGELFF. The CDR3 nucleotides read TGTGCCAGCAGTTCCCAAGACACCGGGGAGCTGTTTTTT.

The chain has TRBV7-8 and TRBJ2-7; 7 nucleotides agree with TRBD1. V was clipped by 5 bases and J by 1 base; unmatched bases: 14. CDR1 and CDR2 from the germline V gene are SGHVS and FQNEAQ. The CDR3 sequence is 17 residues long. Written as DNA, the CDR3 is TGTGCCAGCAGCCGGGGACAGCTTCGATCGGGATCCTACGAGCAGTACTTC. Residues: CASSRGQLRSGSYEQYF.

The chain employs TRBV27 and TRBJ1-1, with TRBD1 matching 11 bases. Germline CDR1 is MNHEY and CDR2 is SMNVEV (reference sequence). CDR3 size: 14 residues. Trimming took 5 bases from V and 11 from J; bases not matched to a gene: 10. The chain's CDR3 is CASSPWTGGGEAFF. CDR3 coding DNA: TGTGCCAGCAGTCCTTGGACAGGGGGCGGGGAGGCTTTCTTT.

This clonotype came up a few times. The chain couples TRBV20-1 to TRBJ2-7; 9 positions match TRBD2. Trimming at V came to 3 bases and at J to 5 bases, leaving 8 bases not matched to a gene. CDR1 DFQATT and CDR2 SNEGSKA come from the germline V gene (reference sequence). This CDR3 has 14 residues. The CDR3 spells CSASVGTSIDEQYF. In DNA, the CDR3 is TGCAGTGCTAGCGTCGGGACTAGCATCGACGAGCAGTACTTC.

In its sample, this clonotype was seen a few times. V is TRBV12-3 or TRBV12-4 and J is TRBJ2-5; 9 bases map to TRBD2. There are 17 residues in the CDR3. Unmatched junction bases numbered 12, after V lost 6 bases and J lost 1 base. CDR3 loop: CASSSWESGRIQETQYF. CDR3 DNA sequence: TGTGCCAGCAGCTCTTGGGAAAGCGGGAGGATCCAAGAGACCCAGTACTTC.

CDR3 nucleotides: TGTGCCAGCAGCCCTCTTACAGGGGGATATAATTCACCCCTCCACTTT. Its protein is CASSPLTGGYNSPLHF. The rearrangement uses TRBV7-2 and TRBJ1-6, with 8 nucleotides matching TRBD1. V gave up 5 bases and J gave up 4 bases; unmatched junction bases: 7. CDR1 is SGHTA and CDR2 is FQGNSA in the germline V gene. This CDR3 comprises 16 residues.

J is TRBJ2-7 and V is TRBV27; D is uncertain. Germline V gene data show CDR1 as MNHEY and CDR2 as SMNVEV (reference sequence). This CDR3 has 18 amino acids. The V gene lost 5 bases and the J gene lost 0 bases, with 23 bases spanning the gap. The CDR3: CASSKQHSGGGYSYEQYF. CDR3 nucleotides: TGTGCCAGCAGTAAACAACACTCGGGTGGCGGATACTCCTACGAGCAGTACTTC.

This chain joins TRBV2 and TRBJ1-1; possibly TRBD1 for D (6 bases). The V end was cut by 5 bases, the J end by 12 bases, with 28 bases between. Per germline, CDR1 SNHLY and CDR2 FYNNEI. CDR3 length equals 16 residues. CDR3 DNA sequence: TGTGCCAGCAGTTATAACAGAGGGGGTATCTCGGGTTTGACTTTCTTT. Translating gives CASSYNRGGISGLTFF.

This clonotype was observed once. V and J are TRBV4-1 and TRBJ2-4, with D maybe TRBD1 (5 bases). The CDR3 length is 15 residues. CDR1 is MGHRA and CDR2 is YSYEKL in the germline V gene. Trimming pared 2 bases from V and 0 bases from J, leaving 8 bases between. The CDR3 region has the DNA TGCGCCAGCAGCCAACCAGGGTTAGCCAAAAACATTCAGTACTTC. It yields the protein CASSQPGLAKNIQYF.

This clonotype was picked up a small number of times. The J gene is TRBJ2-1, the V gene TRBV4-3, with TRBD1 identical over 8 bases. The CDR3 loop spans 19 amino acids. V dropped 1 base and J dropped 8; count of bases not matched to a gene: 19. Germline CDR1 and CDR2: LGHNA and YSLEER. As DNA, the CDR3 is TGCGCCAGCAGCCAAGGAATACAGGGGGATCCTAAGAGGGGCGATGAGCAGTTCTTC. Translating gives CASSQGIQGDPKRGDEQFF.

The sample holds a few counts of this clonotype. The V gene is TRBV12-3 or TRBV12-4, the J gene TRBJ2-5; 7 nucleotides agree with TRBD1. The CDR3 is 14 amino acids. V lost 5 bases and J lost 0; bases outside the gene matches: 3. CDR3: CASSRDSYQETQYF. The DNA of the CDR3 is TGTGCCAGCAGTAGGGACAGCTACCAAGAGACCCAGTACTTC.

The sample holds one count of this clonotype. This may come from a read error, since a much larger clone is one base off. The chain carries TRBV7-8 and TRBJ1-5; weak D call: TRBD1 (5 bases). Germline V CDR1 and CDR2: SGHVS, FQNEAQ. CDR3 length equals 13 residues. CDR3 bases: TGTGTCAGCAGCCCCTCGGGGGGGCAGCCCCAGCATTTT. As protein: CVSSPSGGQPQHF. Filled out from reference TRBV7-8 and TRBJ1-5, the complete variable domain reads GAGVSQSPRYKVAKRGQDVALRCDPISGHVSLFWYQQALGQGPEFLTYFQNEAQLDKSGLPSDRFFAERPEGSVSTLKIQRTQQEDSAVYLCVSSPSGGQPQHFGDGTRLSIL.

CDR3 DNA sequence: TGTGCCAGCAGTCCAGACCCGGCGGGGAGCTACACCTTC. Translated, it gives CASSPDPAGSYTF. The rearrangement uses TRBV27 and TRBJ1-2; D remains unclear. The germline CDR1 and CDR2 sequences are MNHEY and SMNVEV (reference sequence). The CDR3 extends over 13 amino acids. The V end was cut by 5 bases, the J end by 9 bases, with 16 bases between.

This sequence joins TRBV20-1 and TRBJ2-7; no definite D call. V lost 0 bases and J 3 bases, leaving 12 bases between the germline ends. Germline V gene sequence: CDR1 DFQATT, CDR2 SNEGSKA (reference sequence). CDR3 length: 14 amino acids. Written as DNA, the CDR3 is TGCAGTGCTAGAGATGTTTCACCCCTCTACGAGCAGTACTTC. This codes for CSARDVSPLYEQYF.